A selection of T cell receptor beta chains follows, all from one sample in a study of OX40 agonist ivuxolimab in advanced cancers. Data came from immunoSEQ multiplex PCR; TCRdb stores just in-frame clones and leaves some out. Of roughly 55,000 clones in the sample, 60% to 80% were seen once. This material consisted of CD4+ or CD8+ T cells sorted from blood, taken in a trial of the OX40 agonist ivuxolimab. These receptors originate from an adult with an advanced solid tumor such as melanoma, head and neck, liver or kidney cancer. CDR3s include the opening cysteine and the closing phenylalanine or tryptophan. The D gene is left open where the match is weak. Expanded clones get a size class; other rows say once, few or many, or leave the size out.

clone_size d_call j_call v_call cdr3_aa cdr3_nt
- - TRBJ2-1 TRBV7-3 CASSRQEIGYNEQFF TGTGCCAGCAGCCGACAGGAAATTGGATACAATGAGCAGTTCTTC
- TRBD2 TRBJ2-7 TRBV14 CASSVAGVRGEQYF TGTGCCAGCAGCGTCGCGGGAGTGCGGGGCGAGCAGTACTTC
- - TRBJ1-4 TRBV28 CATPRNEKLFF TGTGCCACCCCTAGGAATGAAAAACTGTTTTTT
- - TRBJ2-1 TRBV5-4 CASSLPGSPRGYNEQFF TGTGCCAGCAGCTTGCCGGGGTCTCCAAGAGGGTACAATGAGCAGTTCTTC
- TRBD2 TRBJ2-1 TRBV11-3 CASSLGLAVYNEQFF TGTGCCAGCAGCTTGGGCCTAGCGGTATACAATGAGCAGTTCTTC
- - TRBJ2-3 TRBV6-5 CASSSTMDTQYF TGTGCCAGCAGCTCGACTATGGACACGCAGTATTTT
- TRBD2 TRBJ2-5 TRBV5-4 CASSLELAGVRETQYF TGTGCCAGCAGCTTGGAGCTAGCGGGAGTGCGGGAGACCCAGTACTTC
- - TRBJ1-3 TRBV5-1 CASSMSSSGNTIYF TGCGCCAGTTCCATGTCTAGCTCTGGAAACACCATATATTTT
- TRBD2 TRBJ2-1 TRBV5-1 CASSLPPLAGAGGEQFF TGCGCCAGCAGCCTACCTCCTTTAGCGGGAGCAGGTGGTGAGCAGTTCTTC
- TRBD1 TRBJ2-5 TRBV4-3 CASSQVWQGAGETQYF TGCGCCAGCAGCCAAGTTTGGCAGGGGGCAGGAGAGACCCAGTACTTC
once - TRBJ2-3 TRBV5-6 CASSLRQKLTDTQYF TGTGCCAGCAGCTTGAGACAGAAACTCACAGATACGCAGTATTTT
few - TRBJ2-4 TRBV5-1 CASSLGTLGIAKNIQYF TGCGCCAGCAGCTTGGGCACCCTGGGGATAGCCAAAAACATTCAGTACTTC
- - TRBJ1-6 TRBV7-2 CASSLGTTTHSPLHF TGTGCCAGCAGCTTAGGGACAACGACGCATTCACCCCTCCACTTT
- - TRBJ2-5 TRBV10-2 CASSPAGRQETQYF TGCGCCAGCAGCCCGGCAGGCCGACAAGAGACCCAGTACTTC
- - TRBJ1-2 TRBV27 CASSPILNRRLPSRSTF TGTGCCAGCAGTCCAATATTAAATCGGAGACTGCCTAGCAGGTCCACCTTC
- - TRBJ1-1 TRBV30 CARGEGREATEAFF TGTGCCAGGGGAGAAGGGCGAGAAGCCACTGAAGCTTTCTTT